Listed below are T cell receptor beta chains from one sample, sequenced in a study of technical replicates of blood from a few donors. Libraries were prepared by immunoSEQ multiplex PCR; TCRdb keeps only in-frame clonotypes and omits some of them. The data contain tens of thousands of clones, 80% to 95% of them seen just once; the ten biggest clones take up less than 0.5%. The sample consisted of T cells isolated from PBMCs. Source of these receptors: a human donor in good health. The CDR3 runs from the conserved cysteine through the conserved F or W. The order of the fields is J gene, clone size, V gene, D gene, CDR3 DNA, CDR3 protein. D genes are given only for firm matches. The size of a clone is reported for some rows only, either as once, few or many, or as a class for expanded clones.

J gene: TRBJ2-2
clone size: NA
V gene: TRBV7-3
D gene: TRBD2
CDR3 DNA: TGTGCCAGCAGCCCCCAAAGCGGGAGAGCTGCCGGGGAGCTGTTTTTT
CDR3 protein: CASSPQSGRAAGELFF

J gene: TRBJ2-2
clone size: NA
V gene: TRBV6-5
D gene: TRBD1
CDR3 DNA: TGTGCCAGCAGGACAGGGGTTAACACCGGGGAGCTGTTTTTT
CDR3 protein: CASRTGVNTGELFF

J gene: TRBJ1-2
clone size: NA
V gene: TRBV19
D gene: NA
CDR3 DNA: TGTGCCAGTAGTATAAGGGGGTATCTGCCCTTTAACTATGGCTACACCTTC
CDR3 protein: CASSIRGYLPFNYGYTF

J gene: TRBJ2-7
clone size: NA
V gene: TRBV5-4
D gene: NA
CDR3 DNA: TGTGCCAGCAGCTTGGACAGGTCCTACGAGCAGTACTTC
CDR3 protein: CASSLDRSYEQYF

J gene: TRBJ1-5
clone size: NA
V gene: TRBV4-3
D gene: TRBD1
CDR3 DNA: TGCGCCAGCAGCCAAGAACTCTTATGGACAGGGGGGAAAAATCAGCCCCAGCATTTT
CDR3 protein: CASSQELLWTGGKNQPQHF

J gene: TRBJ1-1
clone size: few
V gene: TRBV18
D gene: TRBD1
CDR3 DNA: TGTGCCAGCTCACCCGAGAAGGGACAGGCGATTACGAACACTGAAGCTTTCTTT
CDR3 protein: CASSPEKGQAITNTEAFF

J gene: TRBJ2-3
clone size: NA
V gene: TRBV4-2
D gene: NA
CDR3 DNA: TGTGCCAGCAGCCAAGATAAGGACCCAGGGGCAGATACGCAGTATTTT
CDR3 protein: CASSQDKDPGADTQYF

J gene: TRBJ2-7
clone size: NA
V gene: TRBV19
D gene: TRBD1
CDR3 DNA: TGTCCCCCAAAGAGGACAGGGGCCCTCTACGAGCAGTACTTC
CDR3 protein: CPPKRTGALYEQYF

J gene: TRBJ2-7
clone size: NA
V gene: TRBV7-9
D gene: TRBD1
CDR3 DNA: TGTGCCAGCAGCCCATCGGACAGGCCTTACGAGCAGTACTTC
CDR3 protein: CASSPSDRPYEQYF

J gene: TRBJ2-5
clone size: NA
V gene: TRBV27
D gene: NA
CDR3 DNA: TGTGCCAGCAGTTTGAGGCAGGGAAGAGAGACCCAGTACTTC
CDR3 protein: CASSLRQGRETQYF

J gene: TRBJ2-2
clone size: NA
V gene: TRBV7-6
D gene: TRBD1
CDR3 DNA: TGTGCCAGCAGCTTTCGACAGGGTCGGACCGGGGAGCTGTTTTTT
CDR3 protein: CASSFRQGRTGELFF

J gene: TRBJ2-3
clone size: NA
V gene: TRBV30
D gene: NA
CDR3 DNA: TGTGCCTGGAGTGTACGGAGAGGGAGCCCAGATACGCAGTATTTT
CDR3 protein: CAWSVRRGSPDTQYF

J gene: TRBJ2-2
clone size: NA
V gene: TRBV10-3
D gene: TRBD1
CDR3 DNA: TGTGCCATCAGTGGGACAGGGGGCGCAGGCGGGGAGCTGTTTTTT
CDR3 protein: CAISGTGGAGGELFF

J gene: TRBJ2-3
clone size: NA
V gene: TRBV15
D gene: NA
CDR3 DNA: TGTGCCACCAGCACCCTCCAGGCGGGACAGATATTAGATACGCAGTATTTT
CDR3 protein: CATSTLQAGQILDTQYF

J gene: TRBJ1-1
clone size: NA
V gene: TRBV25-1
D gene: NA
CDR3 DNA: TGTGCCAGCAGTACTGGGCTGAACACTGAAGCTTTCTTT
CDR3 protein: CASSTGLNTEAFF

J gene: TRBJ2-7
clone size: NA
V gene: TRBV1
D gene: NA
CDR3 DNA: TGCACCAGCAGCCAAGATGGGGTGACGGGAGTAGGAGACGAGCAGTACTTC
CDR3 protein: CTSSQDGVTGVGDEQYF

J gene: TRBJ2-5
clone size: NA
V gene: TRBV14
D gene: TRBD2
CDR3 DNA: TGTGCCAGCAGCCAATTACTAGCGGGAGGGCCCCGTCAAGAGACCCAGTACTTC
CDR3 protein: CASSQLLAGGPRQETQYF

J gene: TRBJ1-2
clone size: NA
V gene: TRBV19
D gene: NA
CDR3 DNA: TGTGCCAGTAAAAGGACAGCTGACTATGGCTACACCTTC
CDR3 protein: CASKRTADYGYTF

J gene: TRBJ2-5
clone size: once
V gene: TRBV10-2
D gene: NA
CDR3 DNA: TGCGCCAGCAGTGAGTCGAATGTTGCGGGAGAGACCCAGTACTTC
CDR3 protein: CASSESNVAGETQYF

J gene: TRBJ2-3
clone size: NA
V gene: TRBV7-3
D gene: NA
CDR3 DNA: TGTGCCAGCAGCTTAAGGGAGTGGGGAGATACGCAGTATTTT
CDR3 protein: CASSLREWGDTQYF

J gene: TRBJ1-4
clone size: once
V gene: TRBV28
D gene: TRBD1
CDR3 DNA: TGTGCCAGCAGAGGGGGCCTGAATGAAAAACTGTTTTTT
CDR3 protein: CASRGGLNEKLFF

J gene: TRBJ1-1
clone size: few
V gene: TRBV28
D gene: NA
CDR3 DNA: TGTGCCAGCAGTTTACAGGGGAGGAACACTGAAGCTTTCTTT
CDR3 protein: CASSLQGRNTEAFF

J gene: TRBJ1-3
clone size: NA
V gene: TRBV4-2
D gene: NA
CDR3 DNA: TGTGCCAGCAGCCAAGACAGTGGAAACACCATATATTTT
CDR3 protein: CASSQDSGNTIYF

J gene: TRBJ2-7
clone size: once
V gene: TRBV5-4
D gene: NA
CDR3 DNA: TGTGCCAGCAGCTTGGCAGGGAAATCCTACGAGCAGTACTTC
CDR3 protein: CASSLAGKSYEQYF

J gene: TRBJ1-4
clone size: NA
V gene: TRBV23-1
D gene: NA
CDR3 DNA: TGCGCCAGCAGTCAATGTATTGTGCGACCAGGGAAAAATGAAAAACTGTTTTTT
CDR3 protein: CASSQCIVRPGKNEKLFF

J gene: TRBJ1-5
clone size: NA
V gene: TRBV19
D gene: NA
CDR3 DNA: TGTGCCATCAAGGGGCGAGGCAATCAGCCCCAGCATTTT
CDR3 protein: CAIKGRGNQPQHF

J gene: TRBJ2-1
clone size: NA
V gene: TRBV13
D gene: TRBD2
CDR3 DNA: TGTGCCAGCAGCTTAGGGACTAGCGAATACAATGAGCAGTTCTTC
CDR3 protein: CASSLGTSEYNEQFF

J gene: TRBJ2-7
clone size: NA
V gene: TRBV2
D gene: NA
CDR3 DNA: TGTGCCAGCAGTCCGTTATTTGAGGTACTCTTCAACGAGCAGTACTTC
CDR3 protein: CASSPLFEVLFNEQYF

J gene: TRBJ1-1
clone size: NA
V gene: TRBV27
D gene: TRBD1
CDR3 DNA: TGTGCCAGCAGTTTATCGACAGGGGGCACCACTGAAGCTTTCTTT
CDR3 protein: CASSLSTGGTTEAFF